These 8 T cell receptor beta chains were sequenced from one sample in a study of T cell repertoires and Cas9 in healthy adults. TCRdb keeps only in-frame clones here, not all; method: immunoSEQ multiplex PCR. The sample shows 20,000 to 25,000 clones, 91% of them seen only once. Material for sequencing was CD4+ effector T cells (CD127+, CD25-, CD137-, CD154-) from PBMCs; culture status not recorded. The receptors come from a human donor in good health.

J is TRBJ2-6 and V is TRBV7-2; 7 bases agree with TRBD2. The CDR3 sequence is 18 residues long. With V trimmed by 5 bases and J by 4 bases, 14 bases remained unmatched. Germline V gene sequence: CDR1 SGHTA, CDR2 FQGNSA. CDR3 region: CASSPGRMGFAGANVLTF. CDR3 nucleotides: TGTGCCAGCAGCCCCGGGAGGATGGGCTTCGCCGGGGCCAACGTCCTGACTTTC.

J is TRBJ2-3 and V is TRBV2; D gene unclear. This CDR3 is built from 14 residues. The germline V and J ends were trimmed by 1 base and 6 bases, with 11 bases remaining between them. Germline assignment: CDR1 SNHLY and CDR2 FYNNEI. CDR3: CASSEVQRSDTQYF. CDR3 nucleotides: TGTGCCAGCAGTGAAGTCCAGCGCAGTGATACGCAGTATTTT.

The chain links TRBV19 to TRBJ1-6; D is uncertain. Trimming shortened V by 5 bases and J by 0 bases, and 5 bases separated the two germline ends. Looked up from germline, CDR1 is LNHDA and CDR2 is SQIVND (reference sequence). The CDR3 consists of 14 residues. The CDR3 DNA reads TGTGCCAGTAGTGATGGCTCCTATAATTCACCCCTCCACTTT. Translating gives CASSDGSYNSPLHF.

The CDR3 DNA reads as TGTGCCAGCTCGTCGACAGGGAACTATGGCTACACCTTC. This sequence encodes CASSSTGNYGYTF. This chain connects TRBV18 to TRBJ1-2, with 7 bases lining up with TRBD1. The CDR3 has 13 amino acids. Germline V gene lookup returns CDR1 KGHSH and CDR2 LQKENI. Trimming took 6 bases from V and 2 from J; bases not matched to a gene: 3.

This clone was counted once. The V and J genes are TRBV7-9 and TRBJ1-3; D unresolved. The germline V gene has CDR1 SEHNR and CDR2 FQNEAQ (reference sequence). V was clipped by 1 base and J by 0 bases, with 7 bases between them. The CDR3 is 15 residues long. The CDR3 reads CASSLEGSSGNTIYF. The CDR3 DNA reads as TGTGCCAGCAGCTTAGAGGGTTCCTCTGGAAACACCATATATTTT.

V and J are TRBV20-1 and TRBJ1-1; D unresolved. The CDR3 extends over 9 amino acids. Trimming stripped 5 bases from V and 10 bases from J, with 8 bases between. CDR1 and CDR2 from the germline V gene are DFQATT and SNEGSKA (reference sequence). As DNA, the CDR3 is TGCAGTGCTCGCCCCCCAGCTTTCTTT. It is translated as CSARPPAFF.

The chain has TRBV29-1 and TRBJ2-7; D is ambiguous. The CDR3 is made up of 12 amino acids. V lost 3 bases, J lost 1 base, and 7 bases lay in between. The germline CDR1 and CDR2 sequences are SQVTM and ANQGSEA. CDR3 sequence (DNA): TGCAGCGTTGAGGATTCATCCTACGAGCAGTACTTC. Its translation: CSVEDSSYEQYF.

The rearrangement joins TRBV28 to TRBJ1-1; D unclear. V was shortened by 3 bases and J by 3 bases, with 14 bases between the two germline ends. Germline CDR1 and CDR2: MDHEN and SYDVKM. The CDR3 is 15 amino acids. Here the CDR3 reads CASSFPSRADTEAFF. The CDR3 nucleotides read TGTGCCAGCAGTTTTCCCAGTCGGGCGGACACTGAAGCTTTCTTT.